The present TCR beta chain was sequenced within a study of blood T cells in healthy people across ages. The CDR3 extends over 15 amino acids. CDR1 is LGHNA, CDR2 YSLEER, per germline. Trimming removed 4 bases from V and 2 bases from J; junction bases left unmatched: 5. A sample-barcoded 5' primer and a J-beta primer mix were used in a second PCR of about 6 to 11 cycles. Carrying 12 random nucleotides, a template-switch adaptor labeled each individual cDNA molecule. Via MiXCR, TCRdb re-called the 5' RACE reads, giving one row per CDR3 protein. The sample comprises about 930,000 distinct CDR3 sequences, about 27% of which are singletons, and roughly 10% rests with the top ten. These sequences were also reported in another study, on T cells of mothers and their children. In that study: RNA extracted was entirely used for cDNA synthesis, approximately 1.5 ug per 15 ul. A primer called M1S, used in the second PCR, added sample barcodes and 2-4 random nucleotides.

The sequence came from a woman aged 40 to 50 in good health. J is TRBJ2-3 and V is TRBV4-3; 8 nucleotides agree with TRBD1. Sequencing used blood. The CDR3 DNA follows: TGCGCCAGCAGCCCCCGGGGACAGGACACAGATACGCAGTATTTT. It is translated as CASSPRGQDTDTQYF.